This T cell receptor beta chain was captured by sequencing in a study of identical twins. MiXCR was run by TCRdb on the 5' RACE reads, yielding one entry per CDR3 protein. This repertoire shows a few hundred thousand distinct CDR3 sequences, over 11% found once; its top ten account for more than 0.8%. The data also belong to a second study, concerning yellow fever vaccine responses in identical twins.

This receptor was taken from a woman aged 18-29 years in good health. Sequencing used CD4+ T cells sorted from blood.

CDR3 loop: CASAETGGTQYF. DNA of the CDR3: TGCGCCAGCGCCGAAACAGGGGGAACGCAGTATTTT. The rearrangement links TRBV10-1 to TRBJ2-3; 8 nucleotides align to TRBD1. V shed 8 bases, J shed 9 bases, and the junction held 7 bases outside the gene matches. This CDR3 has 12 amino acids. Germline CDR1 WNHNN, CDR2 SYGVQD (reference sequence).